The T cell receptor beta chain described here comes from a study of CD8 T cell repertoires and HIV-1 epitope variants. Turning to the study itself: Autologous T cell-negative cells served as antigen-presenting cells in equal numbers. Separate from the cultures, 1M uncultured T cells served as baseline. Study-level results: Of about nine antigen-specific beta clonotypes, more than five appeared to cross-react with escape variants.

Data came from immunoSEQ multiplex PCR; TCRdb stores just in-frame clones and leaves some out. The data contain over 5,000 clones, about 70% of them singletons. Details on this clone: The antigen remains undetermined.

The CDR3 runs 16 residues. V was pared by 2 bases and J by 0 bases, with 5 bases of the junction left unmatched. Germline V gives CDR1 SGHAT, CDR2 FQDESV (reference sequence). The gene calls are TRBV11-1 and TRBJ2-7, with 9 bases matching TRBD2. This TCR was sampled from a male donor with HIV. Sequenced: cultured CD8+ T cells derived from PBMCs. The CDR3 DNA sequence: TGTGCCAGCAGCTTATTAGCGGGGGCCAGCTCCTACGAGCAGTACTTC. As protein: CASSLLAGASSYEQYF.